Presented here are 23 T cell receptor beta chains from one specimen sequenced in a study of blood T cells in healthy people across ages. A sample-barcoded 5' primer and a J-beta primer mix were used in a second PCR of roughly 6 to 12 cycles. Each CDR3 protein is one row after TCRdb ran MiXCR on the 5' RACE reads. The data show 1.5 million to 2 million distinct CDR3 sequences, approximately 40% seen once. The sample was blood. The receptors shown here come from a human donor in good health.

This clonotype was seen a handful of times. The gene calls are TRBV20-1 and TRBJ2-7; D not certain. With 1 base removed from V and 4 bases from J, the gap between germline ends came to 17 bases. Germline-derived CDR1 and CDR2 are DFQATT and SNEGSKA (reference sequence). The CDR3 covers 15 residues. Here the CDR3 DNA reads TGCAGTGCTAGAGGCCGGTCAGCTGATCTATACGAGCAGTACTTC. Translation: CSARGRSADLYEQYF.

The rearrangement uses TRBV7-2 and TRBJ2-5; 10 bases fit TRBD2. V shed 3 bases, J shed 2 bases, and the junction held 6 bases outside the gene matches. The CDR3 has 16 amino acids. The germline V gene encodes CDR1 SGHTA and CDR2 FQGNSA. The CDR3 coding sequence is TGTGCCAGCAGCTTCAGTAGCGGGAGGCTTCAAGAGACCCAGTACTTC. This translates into CASSFSSGRLQETQYF.

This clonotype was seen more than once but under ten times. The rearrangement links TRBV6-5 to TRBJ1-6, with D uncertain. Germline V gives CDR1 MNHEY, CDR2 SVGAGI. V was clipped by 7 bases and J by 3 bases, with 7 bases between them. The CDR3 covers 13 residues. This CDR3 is CASNRDYNSPLHF. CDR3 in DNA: TGTGCCAGCAACCGGGACTATAATTCACCCCTCCACTTT.

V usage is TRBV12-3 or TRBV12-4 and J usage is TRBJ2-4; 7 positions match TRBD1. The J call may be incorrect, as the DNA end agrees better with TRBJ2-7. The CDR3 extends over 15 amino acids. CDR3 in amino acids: CASTFQDRPTYEQYF. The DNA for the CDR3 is TGTGCCAGCACGTTTCAGGACAGGCCGACCTACGAGCAGTACTTC.

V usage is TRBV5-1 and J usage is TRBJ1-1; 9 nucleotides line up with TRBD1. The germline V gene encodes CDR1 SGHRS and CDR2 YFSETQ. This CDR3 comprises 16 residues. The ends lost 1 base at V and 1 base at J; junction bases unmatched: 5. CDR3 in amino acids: CASSLHPDRGNTEAFF. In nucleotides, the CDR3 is TGCGCCAGCAGCTTGCACCCGGACAGGGGGAACACTGAAGCTTTCTTT.

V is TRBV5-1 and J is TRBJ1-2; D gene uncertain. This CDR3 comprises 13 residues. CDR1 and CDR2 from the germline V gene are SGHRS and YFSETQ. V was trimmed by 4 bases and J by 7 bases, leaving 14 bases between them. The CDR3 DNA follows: TGCGCCAGCAGCCCGACCCTAAGTACTGGCTACACCTTC. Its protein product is CASSPTLSTGYTF.

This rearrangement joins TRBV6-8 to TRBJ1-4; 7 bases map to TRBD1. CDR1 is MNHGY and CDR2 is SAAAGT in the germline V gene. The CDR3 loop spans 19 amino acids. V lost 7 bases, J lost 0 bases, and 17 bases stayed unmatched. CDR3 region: CASMGLGQGEYATNEKLFF. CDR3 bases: TGTGCCAGCATGGGACTGGGGCAGGGGGAATATGCAACTAATGAAAAACTGTTTTTT.

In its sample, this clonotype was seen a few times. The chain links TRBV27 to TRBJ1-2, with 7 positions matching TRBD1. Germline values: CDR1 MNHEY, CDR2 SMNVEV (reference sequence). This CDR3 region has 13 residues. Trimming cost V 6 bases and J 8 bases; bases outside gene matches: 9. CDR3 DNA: TGTGCCAGCAGCTCTAACAGGGGTCAAGGCTACACCTTC. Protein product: CASSSNRGQGYTF.

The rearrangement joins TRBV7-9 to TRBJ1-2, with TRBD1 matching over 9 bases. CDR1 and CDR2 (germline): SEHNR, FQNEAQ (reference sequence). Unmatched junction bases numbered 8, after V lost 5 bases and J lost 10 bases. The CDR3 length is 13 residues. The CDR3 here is CASSDGTGLAYTF. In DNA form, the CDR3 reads TGTGCCAGCAGCGACGGGACAGGGCTAGCCTACACCTTC.

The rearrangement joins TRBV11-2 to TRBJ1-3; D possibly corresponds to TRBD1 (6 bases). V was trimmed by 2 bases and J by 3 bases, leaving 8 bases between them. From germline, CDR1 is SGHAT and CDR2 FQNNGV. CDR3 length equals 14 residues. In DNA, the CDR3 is TGTGCCAGCAGCTTAACAGGGTATGGAAACACCATATATTTT. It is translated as CASSLTGYGNTIYF.

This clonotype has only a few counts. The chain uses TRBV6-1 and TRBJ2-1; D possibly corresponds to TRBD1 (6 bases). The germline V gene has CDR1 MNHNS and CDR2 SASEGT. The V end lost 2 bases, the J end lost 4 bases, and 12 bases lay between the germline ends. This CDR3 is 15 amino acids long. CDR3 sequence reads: CASSEIGQPYNEQFF. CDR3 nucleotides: TGTGCCAGCAGTGAAATTGGACAGCCTTACAATGAGCAGTTCTTC.

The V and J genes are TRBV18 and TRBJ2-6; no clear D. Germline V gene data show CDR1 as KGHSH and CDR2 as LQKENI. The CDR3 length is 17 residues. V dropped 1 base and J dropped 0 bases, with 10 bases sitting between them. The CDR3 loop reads CASSPRAGYSGANVLTF. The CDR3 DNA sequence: TGTGCCAGCTCACCACGGGCAGGTTACTCTGGGGCCAACGTCCTGACTTTC.

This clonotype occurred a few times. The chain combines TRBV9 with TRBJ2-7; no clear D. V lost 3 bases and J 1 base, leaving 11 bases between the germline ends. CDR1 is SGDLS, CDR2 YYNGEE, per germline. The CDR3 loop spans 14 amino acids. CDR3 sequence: CASSARGESYEQYF. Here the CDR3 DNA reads TGTGCCAGCAGCGCACGAGGTGAGTCCTACGAGCAGTACTTC.

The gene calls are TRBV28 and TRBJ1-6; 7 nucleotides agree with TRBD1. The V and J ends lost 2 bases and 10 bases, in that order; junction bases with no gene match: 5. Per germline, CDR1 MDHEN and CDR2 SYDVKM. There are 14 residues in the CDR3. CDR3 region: CASSLRGRGSPLHF. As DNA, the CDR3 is TGTGCCAGCAGTTTAAGGGGGCGAGGATCACCCCTCCACTTT.

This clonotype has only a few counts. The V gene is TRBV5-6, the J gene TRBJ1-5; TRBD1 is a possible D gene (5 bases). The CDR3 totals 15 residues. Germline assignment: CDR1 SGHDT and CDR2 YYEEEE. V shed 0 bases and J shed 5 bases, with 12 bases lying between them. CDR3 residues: CASSLGGTRYQPQHF. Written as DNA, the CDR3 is TGTGCCAGCAGCTTGGGCGGGACCCGGTATCAGCCCCAGCATTTT. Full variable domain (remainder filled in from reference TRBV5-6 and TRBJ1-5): DAGVTQSPTHLIKTRGQQVTLRCSPKSGHDTVSWYQQALGQGPQFIFQYYEEEERQRGNFPDRFSGHQFPNYSSELNVNALLLGDSALYLCASSLGGTRYQPQHFGDGTRLSIL.

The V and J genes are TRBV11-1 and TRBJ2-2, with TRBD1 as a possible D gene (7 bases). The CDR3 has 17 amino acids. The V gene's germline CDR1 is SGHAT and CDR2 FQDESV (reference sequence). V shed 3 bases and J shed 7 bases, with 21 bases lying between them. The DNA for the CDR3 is TGTGCCAGCAGCTTGTCCGTGGAGGGGGCGCGAATCGGGGAGCTGTTTTTT. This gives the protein CASSLSVEGARIGELFF.

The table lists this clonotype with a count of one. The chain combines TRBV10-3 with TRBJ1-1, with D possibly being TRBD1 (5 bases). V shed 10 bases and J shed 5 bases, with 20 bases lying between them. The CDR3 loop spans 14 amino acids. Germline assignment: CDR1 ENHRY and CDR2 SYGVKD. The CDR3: CATRVSTGETEAFF. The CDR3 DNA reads TGTGCCACCAGGGTTTCCACGGGCGAAACTGAAGCTTTCTTT.

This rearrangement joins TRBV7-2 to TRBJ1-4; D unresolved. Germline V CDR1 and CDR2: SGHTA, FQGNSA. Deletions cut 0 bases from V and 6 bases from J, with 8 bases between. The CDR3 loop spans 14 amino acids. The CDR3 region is CASSLAGWDEKLFF. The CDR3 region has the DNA TGTGCCAGCAGCTTAGCCGGGTGGGATGAAAAACTGTTTTTT.

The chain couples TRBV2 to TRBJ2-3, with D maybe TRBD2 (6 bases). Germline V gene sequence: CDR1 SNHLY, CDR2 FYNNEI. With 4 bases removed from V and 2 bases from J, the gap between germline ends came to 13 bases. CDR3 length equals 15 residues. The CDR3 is CASSANGGNTDTQYF. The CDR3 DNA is TGTGCCAGCAGTGCAAACGGGGGTAACACAGATACGCAGTATTTT.

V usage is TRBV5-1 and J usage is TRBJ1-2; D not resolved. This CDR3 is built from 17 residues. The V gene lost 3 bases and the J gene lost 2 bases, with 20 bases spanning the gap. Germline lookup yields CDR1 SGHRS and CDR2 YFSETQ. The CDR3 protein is CASSYTFHTPANYGYTF. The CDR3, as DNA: TGCGCCAGCAGCTATACATTCCACACCCCTGCAAACTATGGCTACACCTTC.

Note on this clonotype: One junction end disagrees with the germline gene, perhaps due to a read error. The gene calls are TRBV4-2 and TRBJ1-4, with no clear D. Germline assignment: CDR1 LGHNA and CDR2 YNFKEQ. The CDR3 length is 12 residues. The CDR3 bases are TGTGCCAGCGGTCAGAATAATGAAAGACTGTTTTTT. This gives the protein CASGQNNERLFF.

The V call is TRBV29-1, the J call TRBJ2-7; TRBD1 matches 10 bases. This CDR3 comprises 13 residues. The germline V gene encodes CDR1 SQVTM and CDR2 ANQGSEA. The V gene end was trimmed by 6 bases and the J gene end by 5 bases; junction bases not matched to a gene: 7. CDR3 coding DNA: TGCAGCGTCTCCCCGGGACAGGGGAACGAGCAGTACTTC. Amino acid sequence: CSVSPGQGNEQYF.

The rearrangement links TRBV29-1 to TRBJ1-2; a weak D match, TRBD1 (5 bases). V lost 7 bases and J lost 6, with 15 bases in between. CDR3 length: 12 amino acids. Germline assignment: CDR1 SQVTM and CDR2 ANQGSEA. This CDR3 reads CSAGVGGDGYTF. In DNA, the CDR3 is TGCAGCGCGGGCGTGGGGGGGGATGGCTACACCTTC.